This TCR beta chain is from a study of siplizumab effects on memory and regulatory T cells. This CDR3 has 14 residues. Germline CDR1 SNHLY, CDR2 FYNNEI. The ends lost 6 bases at V and 6 bases at J; junction bases unmatched: 4. Data came from immunoSEQ multiplex PCR; TCRdb stores just in-frame clones and leaves some out. The sample holds about 100,000 clones, around 90% seen once. This clone was observed a few times. Sequencing used Tregs sorted from blood. The chain recombines TRBV2 with TRBJ2-7; 14 bases are shared with TRBD2. The sequence derives from a human donor in good health. In DNA form, the CDR3 reads TGTGCCAGCAGGACTAGCGGGAGGGGGGGCGAGCAGTACTTC. This translates into CASRTSGRGGEQYF.